This TCR beta chain appears in the sequencing data of a study of response to subunit inactivated influenza vaccine. Unmatched junction bases numbered 6, after V lost 0 bases and J lost 2 bases. The CDR3 sequence is 17 residues long. CDR1 and CDR2 from the germline V gene are SGDLS and YYNGEE. The sample holds a few counts of this clonotype. TCRdb called the RT-PCR reads again in MiXCR, with one record for every CDR3 protein. Among a few hundred thousand distinct CDR3 sequences, roughly a fifth were seen once, and the ten largest hold roughly 10%. The genes are TRBV9 and TRBJ2-2; 8 bases line up with TRBD2. This clonotype originated in a man between 50 and 69 years old who received an inactivated influenza vaccine. The source material was PBMCs from blood, sampled around 22 months after vaccination. In nucleotides, the CDR3 is TGTGCCAGCAGCGTAGGTCAAAGCGGGAGTAACACCGGGGAGCTGTTTTTT. This gives the protein CASSVGQSGSNTGELFF.